The text below deals with one TCR beta chain. Its antigen is unknown. Base qualities are missing; no much larger clone stands one base away. The entire amount of isolated RNA was reverse transcribed using the High Capacity cDNA Reverse Transcription Kit, so the sequenced TCRB transcripts were expressed ones. Deep immunoSEQ sequencing was performed on naive, central memory and regulatory T cell samples, with an average of approximately 3.9 million total reads per sample. Sorted cells were lysed in RLT buffer, and RNA was extracted using DNase-treated RNeasy Micro or Mini kits according to cell number. To prevent cross-contamination, each cell subset was processed individually, whereas patient and healthy donor samples were processed jointly. The immunoSEQ multiplex PCR was used to amplify TCRB sequences from cDNA, generating 87-bp fragments that spanned the CDR3 region. Sequencing of the amplicons was done on the Illumina HiSeq platform. On the authors' methods: Synthetic template baselines were used to correct PCR bias computationally, reads within Hamming distance 2 were collapsed together, and singletons that could not be merged were discarded. By aligning reads against IMGT, V, D and J genes, CDR3 length, and insertions or deletions at six rearrangement sites were assigned. Within each subset, clonotype counts were normalized to the number of sorted cells before true diversity and Gini coefficients were calculated with the tcR R package. The overlap coefficient, calculated on TCRB nucleotide sequences, was used to quantify repertoire sharing. TCRdb took over this immuneACCESS table, retaining in-frame rearrangements with V and J assigned. Such tables are incomplete; in checked studies, under half of the missing clones stem from an unresolved V gene, and the remainder is unexplained. From that table come the V and J calls and clone size; the DNA was used to work out D and trimming. Within this sample are 300,000 to 350,000 clones, with 7% to 9% of them counted one time only. Around 0.44% of the sample is in the top ten clones.

Each donor gave one peripheral blood draw, roughly 110 mL on average, collected into heparinised tubes. A BD FACSAria II and a panel including CD45RO, CCR7, CD25, CD127, CD95 and CD27 were used to sort naive, central memory, regulatory and stem cell-like memory CD4+ T cells. Purity was above 95% for every sorted population. PBMCs were isolated immediately by Lymphoprep density gradient centrifugation and stained directly without culture. So that batch effects would be minimized, each experiment stained and sorted samples in pairs, pairing one healthy donor with one patient. This entry is derived from a study of beta chain features in type 1 diabetes (dated by TCRdb to the late 2010s). Notes on the research overall: No differences in mean age, gender distribution, total cell number or subset yield were found between patients and healthy donors. A total of some 110 million sorted cells were examined across all samples, and a strong correlation was observed between cell number per subset and RNA yield. The study compared TCRB repertoires of sorted circulating CD4+ T cell subsets between recently diagnosed type 1 diabetes patients and matched healthy donors. Regulatory and stem cell-like memory subsets were isolated from only 8 patients and roughly 8 healthy donors, whereas naive and central memory subsets came from all 30 or so donors.

Clipping removes 5 bases from V and 10 bases from J, with 11 as the unmatched junction base count. CDR3 length: 15 amino acids, cysteine to phenylalanine. CDR3 DNA only is kept here, 45 bases in frame from base 1. From a lookup of the germline V gene, CDR1 and CDR2 are SGHTA and FQGNSA. Overall results and qualifications from the work: Naive, central memory and regulatory TCRB repertoires appeared to be more similar among patients than among healthy donors. Because the HLA sub-analyses included only small numbers of individuals, any influence of HLA type on TCRB rearrangement was left unresolved. Because cDNA was sequenced instead of genomic DNA, activated cells with high expression could be over-represented, although the groups did not differ in activation or CD3 levels. PCR may preferentially amplify shorter templates, but because patient and control samples were amplified and corrected together, any resulting skew would affect both groups equally. Fewer insertions and more nucleotide deletions at VDJ recombination sites were observed in patients with type 1 diabetes, implying thymic rearrangement abnormalities. A moderate but significant shortening of TCRB CDR3 length was observed in type 1 diabetes patients in all four CD4+ subsets.

This sequence was found in a woman between 18 and 29 years old in good health. Sequenced material: central memory CD4+ T cells from blood. The rearrangement joined TRBV7-2 to TRBJ2-1; 10 middle bases align to TRBD1. This receptor carries the CDR3 CASSATGTGAREQFF. The nucleotide sequence is TGTGCCAGCAGCGCGACCGGGACAGGGGCCCGGGAGCAGTTCTTC.